Following are 11 T cell receptor beta chains from one sample sequenced in a study of blood T cell repertoires in COVID-19. Assay: immunoSEQ multiplex PCR; the TCRdb copy retains only in-frame clones and omits some. Of 350,000 or so clones in the sample, around 90% were seen once. Sequencing was performed on peripheral blood. These receptors came from a man younger than 35 with active or convalescent COVID-19.

This chain connects TRBV6-5 to TRBJ2-3, with D possibly TRBD1 on 6 matching bases. Deletions cut 4 bases from V and 3 bases from J, with 11 bases between. This CDR3 region has 14 residues. CDR1 and CDR2 from the germline V gene are MNHEY and SVGAGI. The CDR3 loop is CASSWTAKTDTQYF. For the CDR3, the DNA is TGTGCCAGCAGTTGGACAGCAAAAACAGATACGCAGTATTTT.

The chain combines TRBV7-9 with TRBJ2-4; 9 nucleotides align to TRBD1. The V gene's germline CDR1 is SEHNR and CDR2 FQNEAQ (reference sequence). Germline trimming cut 1 base from V and 15 bases from J; bases unmatched to any gene: 7. This CDR3 spans 13 amino acids. As DNA, the CDR3 is TGTGCCAGCAGCTTAGACGGGACAGGGAGAAGGTACTTC. Translating gives CASSLDGTGRRYF.

In nucleotides, the CDR3 is TGTGCCAGCAGTCCGGGACTAGCGACCTACGAGCAGTACTTC. Translation: CASSPGLATYEQYF. The V call is TRBV28, the J call TRBJ2-7, with 10 positions matching TRBD2. This CDR3 region has 14 residues. Trimming took 5 bases from V and 2 from J; bases not matched to a gene: 3. Germline loops: CDR1 MDHEN, CDR2 SYDVKM.

This sequence joins TRBV18 and TRBJ2-2; the D gene is possibly TRBD2 (6 bases). There are 16 residues in the CDR3. V was cut by 6 bases and J by 1 base, with 15 bases left in between. Germline V gives CDR1 KGHSH, CDR2 LQKENI. The CDR3 nucleotides are TGTGCCAGCTCGTCGGAGGGGCACCTGAACACCGGGGAGCTGTTTTTT. Residues: CASSSEGHLNTGELFF.

V is TRBV28 and J is TRBJ2-7, with D possibly matching TRBD2 (6 bases). Trimming cost V 6 bases and J 4 bases, with 10 bases left between them. The CDR3 consists of 12 residues. Germline V lookup: CDR1 MDHEN, CDR2 SYDVKM. CDR3 amino acids: CASRRRVYEQYF. DNA for the CDR3: TGTGCCAGCAGACGGAGGGTGTACGAGCAGTACTTC.

The V and J genes are TRBV7-2 and TRBJ1-2, with D possibly being TRBD1 (6 bases). From germline, CDR1 is SGHTA and CDR2 FQGNSA. V lost 5 bases to trimming and J lost 6 bases, with 16 bases between them. The CDR3 runs to 14 residues. Here the CDR3 reads CASSRQGLRDGYTF. The CDR3 bases are TGTGCCAGCAGCCGTCAGGGGCTGAGGGATGGCTACACCTTC. Together with reference TRBV7-2 and TRBJ1-2, the CDR3 gives the full variable domain: GAGVSQSPSNKVTEKGKDVELRCDPISGHTALYWYRQSLGQGLEFLIYFQGNSAPDKSGLPSDRFSAERTGGSVSTLTIQRTQQEDSAVYLCASSRQGLRDGYTFGSGTRLTVV.

V gene TRBV30 combines with J gene TRBJ1-2, with D maybe TRBD1 (6 bases). Deletions cut 5 bases from V and 4 bases from J, with 8 bases between. The germline CDR1 and CDR2 sequences are GTSNPN and SVGIG (reference sequence). This CDR3 spans 11 amino acids. The CDR3 DNA reads as TGTGCCTGGGGACAGTCCTATGGCTACACCTTC. It is translated as CAWGQSYGYTF.

V is TRBV7-9 and J is TRBJ1-2; 8 bases are a match to TRBD1. This CDR3 spans 14 amino acids. The junction had 5 bases not matched to a gene; V was cut back by 4 bases and J by 4 bases. In germline, CDR1 is SEHNR, CDR2 FQNEAQ (reference sequence). The CDR3 DNA follows: TGTGCCAGCAGCTCCCAAACAGGGGGCTATGGCTACACCTTC. Residues: CASSSQTGGYGYTF. The whole variable domain, filled in from reference TRBV7-9 and TRBJ1-2, reads DTGVSQNPRHKITKRGQNVTFRCDPISEHNRLYWYRQTLGQGPEFLTYFQNEAQLEKSRLLSDRFSAERPKGSFSTLEIQRTEQGDSAMYLCASSSQTGGYGYTFGSGTRLTVV.

The V call is TRBV19, the J call TRBJ1-2; tentatively, D is TRBD1 (5 bases). With 2 bases removed from V and 8 bases from J, the gap between germline ends came to 15 bases. The CDR3 consists of 14 residues. Germline V gene sequence: CDR1 LNHDA, CDR2 SQIVND (reference sequence). The chain's CDR3 is CASSILQGRGGYTF. The CDR3 region has the DNA TGTGCCAGTAGTATACTCCAGGGCCGTGGGGGCTACACCTTC.

The rearrangement links TRBV10-3 to TRBJ2-7; 7 bases line up with TRBD2. The CDR3 is made up of 14 amino acids. V dropped 0 bases and J dropped 4; count of bases not matched to a gene: 3. The germline V gene has CDR1 ENHRY and CDR2 SYGVKD. The CDR3 here is CAISESWRGYEQYF. CDR3 bases: TGTGCCATCAGTGAGTCCTGGCGGGGGTACGAGCAGTACTTC.

This chain joins TRBV28 and TRBJ1-2; D is undetermined. Germline CDR1 and CDR2: MDHEN and SYDVKM. The CDR3 sequence is 12 residues long. Trimming took 5 bases from V and 4 from J, leaving 8 bases between them. The CDR3 region has the DNA TGTGCCAGCAGTAAGGACTTCTATGGCTACACCTTC. The encoded protein is CASSKDFYGYTF.